This TCR beta chain was recorded in a study of T cell clonotyping in hematopoietic cell transplantation. Study outcomes and limitations: At the given depth, recipient repertoires were over 95% de novo clonotypes. CD4 and CD8 repertoire contributions could not be separated without sorting.

This clone came up a few times. What it binds is unknown. CDR1 GTSNPN and CDR2 SVGIG come from the germline V gene (reference sequence). Trimming pared 2 bases from V and 3 bases from J, leaving 9 bases between. There are 13 residues in the CDR3. Libraries were prepared by immunoSEQ multiplex PCR; TCRdb keeps only in-frame clonotypes and omits some of them. This sample has about 12,000 clones, with just under 85% found just once. This TCR derives from a female patient aged 40-50 years who had an allogeneic stem cell transplant from a related donor, so T cells may come from the graft donor. Some clones in this sample may be carry-over from other donors' samples. Sequencing was performed on PBMCs, taken 100 days after allogeneic stem cell transplant. The V call is TRBV30, the J call TRBJ2-3; D unclear. In nucleotides, the CDR3 is TGTGCCTGGAGTCGGACCGATACAGATACGCAGTATTTT. It codes for CAWSRTDTDTQYF.